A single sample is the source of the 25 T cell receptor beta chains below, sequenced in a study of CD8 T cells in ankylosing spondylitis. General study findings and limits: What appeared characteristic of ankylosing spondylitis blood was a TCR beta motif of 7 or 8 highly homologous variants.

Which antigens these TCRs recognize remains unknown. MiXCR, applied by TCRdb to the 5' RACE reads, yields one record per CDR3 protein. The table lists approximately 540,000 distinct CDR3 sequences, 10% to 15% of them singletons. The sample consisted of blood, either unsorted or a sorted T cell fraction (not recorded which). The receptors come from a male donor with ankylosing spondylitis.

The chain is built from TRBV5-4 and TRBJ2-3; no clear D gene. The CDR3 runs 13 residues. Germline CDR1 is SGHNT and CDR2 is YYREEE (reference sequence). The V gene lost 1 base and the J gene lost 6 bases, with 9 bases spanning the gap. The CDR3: CASSLFPLDTQYF. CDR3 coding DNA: TGTGCCAGCAGCTTGTTTCCACTGGATACGCAGTATTTT.

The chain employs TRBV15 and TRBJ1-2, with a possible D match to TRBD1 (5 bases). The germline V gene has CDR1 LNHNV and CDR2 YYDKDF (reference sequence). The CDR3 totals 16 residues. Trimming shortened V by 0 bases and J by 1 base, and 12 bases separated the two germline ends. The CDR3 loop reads CATSRDQGPHNYGYTF. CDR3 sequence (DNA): TGTGCCACCAGCAGAGATCAGGGACCCCATAACTATGGCTACACCTTC.

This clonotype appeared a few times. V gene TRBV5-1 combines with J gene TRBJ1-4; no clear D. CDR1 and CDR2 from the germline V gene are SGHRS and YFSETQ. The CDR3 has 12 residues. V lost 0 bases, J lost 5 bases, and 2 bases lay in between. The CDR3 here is CASSLENEKLFF. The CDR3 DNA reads TGCGCCAGCAGCTTGGAGAATGAAAAACTGTTTTTT.

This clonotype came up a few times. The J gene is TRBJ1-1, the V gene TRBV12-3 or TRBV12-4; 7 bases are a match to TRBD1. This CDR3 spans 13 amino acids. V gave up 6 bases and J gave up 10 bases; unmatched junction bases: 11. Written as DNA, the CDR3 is TGTGCCAGCAGCCGCCGGGGGCGGACAGGAGCTTTCTTT. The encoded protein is CASSRRGRTGAFF.

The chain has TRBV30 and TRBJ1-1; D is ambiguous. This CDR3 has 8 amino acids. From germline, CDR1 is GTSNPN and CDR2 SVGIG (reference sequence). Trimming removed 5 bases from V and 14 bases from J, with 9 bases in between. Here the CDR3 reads CAWGRWFF. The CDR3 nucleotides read TGTGCCTGGGGGCGATGGTTCTTT. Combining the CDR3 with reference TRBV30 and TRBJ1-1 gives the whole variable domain SQTIHQWPATLVQPVGSPLSLECTVEGTSNPNLYWYRQAAGRGLQLLFYSVGIGQISSEVPQNLSASRPQDRQFILSSKKLLLSDSGFYLCAWGRWFFGQGTRLTVV.

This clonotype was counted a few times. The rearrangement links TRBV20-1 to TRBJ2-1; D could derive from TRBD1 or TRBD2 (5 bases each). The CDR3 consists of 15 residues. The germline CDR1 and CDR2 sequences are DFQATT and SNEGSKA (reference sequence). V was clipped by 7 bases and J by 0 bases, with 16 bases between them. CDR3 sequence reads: CSGSRGESSYNEQFF. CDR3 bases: TGCAGTGGGTCCCGGGGCGAAAGCTCCTACAATGAGCAGTTCTTC.

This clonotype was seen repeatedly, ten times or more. In DNA form, the CDR3 reads TGTGCCAGCAGCCAAGATTTGCCAGGGTCTGGAAACACCATATATTTT. Translating gives CASSQDLPGSGNTIYF. V and J are TRBV14 and TRBJ1-3; TRBD1 is a possible D gene (5 bases). Germline loops: CDR1 SGHDN, CDR2 FVKESK. V gave up 0 bases and J gave up 1 base, with 10 bases separating them. This CDR3 contains 16 residues.

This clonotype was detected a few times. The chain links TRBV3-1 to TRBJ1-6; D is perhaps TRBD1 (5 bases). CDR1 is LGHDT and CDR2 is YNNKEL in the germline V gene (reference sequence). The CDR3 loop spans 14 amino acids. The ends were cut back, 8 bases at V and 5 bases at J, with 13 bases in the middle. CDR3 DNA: TGTGCCAGCGGCTTCGGCAGGGATAATTCACCCCTCCACTTT. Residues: CASGFGRDNSPLHF.

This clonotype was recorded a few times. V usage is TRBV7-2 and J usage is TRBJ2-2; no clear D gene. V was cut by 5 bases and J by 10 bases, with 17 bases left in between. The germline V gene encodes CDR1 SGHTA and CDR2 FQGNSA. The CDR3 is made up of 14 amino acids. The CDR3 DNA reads TGTGCCAGCAGCACCTCAGAGACACCCAAGGAGCTGTTTTTT. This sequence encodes CASSTSETPKELFF.

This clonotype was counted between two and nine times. The CDR3 DNA follows: TGTGCCAGCGGTTTCCGGGAGCCAATCAAGGGCTACACCTTC. Translating gives CASGFREPIKGYTF. This chain uses TRBV2 with TRBJ1-2; D is unresolved. V lost 8 bases to trimming and J lost 8 bases, with 21 bases between them. This CDR3 region has 14 residues. Germline assignment: CDR1 SNHLY and CDR2 FYNNEI.

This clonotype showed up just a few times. The CDR3: CASSYRLADEQFF. CDR3 DNA sequence: TGCGCCAGCAGTTATCGACTCGCCGATGAGCAGTTCTTC. The chain has TRBV5-1 and TRBJ2-1; D remains unclear. The CDR3 consists of 13 residues. The V and J ends lost 5 bases and 8 bases respectively, with 14 bases between them. Per the germline V gene, CDR1 is SGHRS and CDR2 is YFSETQ.

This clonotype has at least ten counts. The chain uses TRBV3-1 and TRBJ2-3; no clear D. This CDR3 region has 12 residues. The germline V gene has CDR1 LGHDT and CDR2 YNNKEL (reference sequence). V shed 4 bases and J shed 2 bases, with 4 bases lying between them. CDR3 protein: CASSPHTDTQYF. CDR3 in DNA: TGTGCCAGCAGCCCCCACACAGATACGCAGTATTTT.

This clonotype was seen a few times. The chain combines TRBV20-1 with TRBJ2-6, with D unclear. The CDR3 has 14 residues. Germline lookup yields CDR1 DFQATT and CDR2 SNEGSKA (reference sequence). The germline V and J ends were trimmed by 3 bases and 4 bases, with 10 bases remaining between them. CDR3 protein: CSASGQVGANVLTF. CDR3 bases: TGCAGTGCTAGTGGGCAGGTGGGGGCCAACGTCCTGACTTTC.

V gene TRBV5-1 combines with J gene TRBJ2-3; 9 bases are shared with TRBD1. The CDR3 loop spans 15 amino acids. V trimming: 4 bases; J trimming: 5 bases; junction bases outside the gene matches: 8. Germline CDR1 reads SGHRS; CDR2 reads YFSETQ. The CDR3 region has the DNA TGCGCCAGCAGCGGGGGACAGGGCGAGGAAGATACGCAGTATTTT. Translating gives CASSGGQGEEDTQYF.

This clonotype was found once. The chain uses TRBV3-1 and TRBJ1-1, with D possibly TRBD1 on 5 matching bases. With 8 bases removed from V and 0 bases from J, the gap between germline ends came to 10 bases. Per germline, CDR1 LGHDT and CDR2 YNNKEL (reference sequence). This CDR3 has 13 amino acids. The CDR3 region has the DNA TGTGCCAGCGGGAGGGGATTGAACACTGAAGCTTTCTTT. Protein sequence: CASGRGLNTEAFF.

CDR3 in amino acids: CASSQTWTVSGNTIYF. CDR3 DNA: TGTGCCAGCAGCCAAACCTGGACAGTTTCTGGAAACACCATATATTTT. The rearrangement links TRBV12-3 or TRBV12-4 to TRBJ1-3; a weak D match, TRBD1 (6 bases). V was cut by 6 bases and J by 1 base, with 16 bases left in between. This CDR3 region has 16 residues.

DNA for the CDR3: TGCGCCAGCAGCTCTCAGCCGGGACCCCTTCGGGAGACCCAGTACTTC. Amino acids: CASSSQPGPLRETQYF. The J gene is TRBJ2-5, the V gene TRBV5-1, with D perhaps given as TRBD1 or TRBD2 (5 bases each). This CDR3 spans 16 amino acids. Germline loops: CDR1 SGHRS, CDR2 YFSETQ. Between the trimmed V and J ends, which lost 3 bases and 5 bases, there was a span of 20 bases.

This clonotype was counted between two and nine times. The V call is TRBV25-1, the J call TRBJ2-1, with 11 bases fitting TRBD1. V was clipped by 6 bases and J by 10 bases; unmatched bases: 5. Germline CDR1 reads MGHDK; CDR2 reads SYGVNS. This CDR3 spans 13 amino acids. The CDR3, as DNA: TGTGCCAGCAGAGGACAGGGGGCCTGGGAGCAGTTCTTC. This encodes CASRGQGAWEQFF.

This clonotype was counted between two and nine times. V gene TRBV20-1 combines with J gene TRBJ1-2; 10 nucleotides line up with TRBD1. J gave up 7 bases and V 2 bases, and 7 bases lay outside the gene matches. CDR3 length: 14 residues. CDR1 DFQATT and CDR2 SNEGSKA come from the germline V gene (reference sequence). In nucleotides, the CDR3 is TGCAGTGCTAGATCGGAGTGGACAGGGGGTGGCTACACCTTC. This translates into CSARSEWTGGGYTF.

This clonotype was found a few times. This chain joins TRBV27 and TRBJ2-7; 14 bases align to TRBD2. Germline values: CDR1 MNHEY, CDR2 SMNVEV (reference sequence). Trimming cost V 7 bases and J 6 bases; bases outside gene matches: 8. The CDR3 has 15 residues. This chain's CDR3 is CASTSGTSGRFEQYF. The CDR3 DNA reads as TGTGCCAGCACTTCCGGGACTAGCGGGAGATTCGAGCAGTACTTC.

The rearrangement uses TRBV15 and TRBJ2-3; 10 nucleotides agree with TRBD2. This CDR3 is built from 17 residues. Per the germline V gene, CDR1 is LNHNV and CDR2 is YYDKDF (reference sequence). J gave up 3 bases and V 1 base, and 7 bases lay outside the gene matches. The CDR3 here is CATSRAPSGSWTDTQYF. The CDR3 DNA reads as TGTGCCACCAGCAGAGCCCCTAGCGGGAGTTGGACAGATACGCAGTATTTT.

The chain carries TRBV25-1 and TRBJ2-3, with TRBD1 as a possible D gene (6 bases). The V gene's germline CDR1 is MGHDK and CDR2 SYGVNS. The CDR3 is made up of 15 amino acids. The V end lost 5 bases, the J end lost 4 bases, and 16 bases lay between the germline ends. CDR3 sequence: CASSLQGAGADTQYF. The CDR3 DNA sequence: TGTGCCAGCAGTCTTCAAGGGGCAGGGGCAGATACGCAGTATTTT.

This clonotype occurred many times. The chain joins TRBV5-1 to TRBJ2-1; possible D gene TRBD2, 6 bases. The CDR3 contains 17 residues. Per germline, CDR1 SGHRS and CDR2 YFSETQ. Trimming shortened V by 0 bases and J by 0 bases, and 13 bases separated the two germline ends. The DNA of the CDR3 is TGCGCCAGCAGCTTGGCCCACGGGGGAAGCTCCTACAATGAGCAGTTCTTC. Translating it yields CASSLAHGGSSYNEQFF.

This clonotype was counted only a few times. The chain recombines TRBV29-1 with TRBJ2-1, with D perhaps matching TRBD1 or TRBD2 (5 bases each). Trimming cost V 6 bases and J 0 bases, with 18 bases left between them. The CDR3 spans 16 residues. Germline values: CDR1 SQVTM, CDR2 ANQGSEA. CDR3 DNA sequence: TGCAGCGTAGTAGGGACCCGGAAGGCCTCCTACAATGAGCAGTTCTTC. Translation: CSVVGTRKASYNEQFF.

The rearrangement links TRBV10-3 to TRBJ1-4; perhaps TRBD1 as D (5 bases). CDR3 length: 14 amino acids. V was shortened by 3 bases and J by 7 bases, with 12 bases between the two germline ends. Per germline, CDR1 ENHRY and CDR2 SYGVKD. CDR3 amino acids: CAISDPDRGEKLFF. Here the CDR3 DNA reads TGTGCCATCAGTGACCCCGACAGAGGTGAAAAACTGTTTTTT.